Listed below are T cell receptor beta chains from one sample, sequenced in a study of molecular identifiers for immune sequencing clone quantification. TCRdb re-derived calls from the PCR reads in MiXCR, one entry per CDR3 protein. The sample carries approximately 550,000 distinct CDR3 sequences, about a quarter recorded once. Sequences were obtained from naive CD8+ T cells from blood, with Jurkat cell RNA spiked in. These receptors originate from a human donor in good health. Some libraries in this study had Jurkat cell RNA spiked in. Each CDR3 is given with its conserved first and last residue. Each record gives: clone size, D gene, J gene, V gene, CDR3 protein, CDR3 DNA. The D gene is left open where the match is weak. Size is omitted from some rows. Given values are once, few, many or a class for expanded clones.

abundance: -
d_gene: -
j_gene: TRBJ1-5
v_gene: TRBV28
CDR3aa: CASSSYYQPQHF
CDR3nt: TGTGCCAGCAGCTCCTATTATCAGCCCCAGCATTTT

abundance: few
d_gene: -
j_gene: TRBJ2-5
v_gene: TRBV7-9
CDR3aa: CASRPDRSETQYF
CDR3nt: TGTGCCAGCAGACCGGACAGATCCGAGACCCAGTACTTC

abundance: few
d_gene: -
j_gene: TRBJ2-5
v_gene: TRBV27
CDR3aa: CASSSSRDPQKTQYF
CDR3nt: TGTGCCAGCAGTTCTAGCCGGGACCCCCAGAAGACCCAGTACTTC

abundance: few
d_gene: TRBD2
j_gene: TRBJ2-3
v_gene: TRBV12-5
CDR3aa: CASGLPRDQLAGGTDTQYF
CDR3nt: TGTGCTAGTGGTTTGCCACGCGACCAACTAGCGGGGGGTACAGATACGCAGTATTTT

abundance: few
d_gene: -
j_gene: TRBJ2-7
v_gene: TRBV6-2/TRBV6-3
CDR3aa: CASSSTGDGTYEQYF
CDR3nt: TGTGCCAGCAGTTCAACGGGGGACGGAACCTACGAGCAGTACTTC

abundance: few
d_gene: TRBD2
j_gene: TRBJ2-3
v_gene: TRBV13
CDR3aa: CASSSLAGGNTDTQYF
CDR3nt: TGTGCCAGCAGCTCGCTAGCGGGAGGTAACACAGATACGCAGTATTTT

abundance: few
d_gene: -
j_gene: TRBJ2-7
v_gene: TRBV28
CDR3aa: CASTSMFRVHEQYF
CDR3nt: TGTGCCAGCACCTCCATGTTCAGGGTGCACGAGCAGTACTTC

abundance: -
d_gene: -
j_gene: TRBJ1-4
v_gene: TRBV7-9
CDR3aa: CASSNPLSTNKKLFF
CDR3nt: TGTGCCAGCAGCAATCCACTTTCAACTAATAAAAAACTGTTTTTT

abundance: few
d_gene: -
j_gene: TRBJ2-7
v_gene: TRBV2
CDR3aa: CASSEVRTAAYEQYF
CDR3nt: TGTGCCAGCAGTGAAGTAAGGACAGCAGCCTACGAGCAGTACTTC

abundance: -
d_gene: TRBD2
j_gene: TRBJ2-7
v_gene: TRBV7-9
CDR3aa: CASSPGLAGDRSYEQYF
CDR3nt: TGTGCCAGCAGCCCTGGACTAGCGGGAGACCGCTCCTACGAGCAGTACTTC

abundance: -
d_gene: -
j_gene: TRBJ2-3
v_gene: TRBV9
CDR3aa: CASSVGEYSNQPQYF
CDR3nt: TGTGCCAGCAGCGTAGGAGAATATAGCAATCAGCCCCAGTATTTT

abundance: many
d_gene: -
j_gene: TRBJ1-1
v_gene: TRBV7-9
CDR3aa: CASSFAGTQNTEAFF
CDR3nt: TGTGCCAGCAGCTTTGCCGGGACACAGAACACTGAAGCTTTCTTT

abundance: many
d_gene: TRBD2
j_gene: TRBJ2-3
v_gene: TRBV7-2
CDR3aa: CASSLASGKNPINTDTQYF
CDR3nt: TGTGCCAGCAGCTTAGCCAGCGGGAAGAACCCAATAAACACAGATACGCAGTATTTT

abundance: many
d_gene: TRBD1
j_gene: TRBJ1-1
v_gene: TRBV28
CDR3aa: CASSPVQTGRTEAFF
CDR3nt: TGTGCCAGCAGTCCCGTTCAGACAGGGCGGACTGAAGCTTTCTTT

abundance: many
d_gene: -
j_gene: TRBJ2-5
v_gene: TRBV27
CDR3aa: CASALQGGLETQYF
CDR3nt: TGTGCCAGTGCCCTACAAGGAGGGTTAGAGACCCAGTACTTC

abundance: many
d_gene: -
j_gene: TRBJ2-3
v_gene: TRBV29-1
CDR3aa: CSVEGTSGLLSTDTQYF
CDR3nt: TGCAGCGTTGAAGGGACCTCGGGACTCTTAAGCACAGATACGCAGTATTTT

abundance: -
d_gene: TRBD1
j_gene: TRBJ1-5
v_gene: TRBV28
CDR3aa: CASSYPDRDNQPQHF
CDR3nt: TGTGCCAGCAGTTACCCGGACAGGGACAATCAGCCCCAGCATTTT

abundance: many
d_gene: -
j_gene: TRBJ2-3
v_gene: TRBV2
CDR3aa: CASRAGDTQYF
CDR3nt: TGTGCCAGCAGGGCTGGAGATACGCAGTATTTT

abundance: few
d_gene: -
j_gene: TRBJ2-1
v_gene: TRBV7-9
CDR3aa: CASSQMTAEQFF
CDR3nt: TGTGCCAGCAGCCAAATGACAGCTGAGCAGTTCTTC

abundance: -
d_gene: -
j_gene: TRBJ1-4
v_gene: TRBV7-9
CDR3aa: CASRKNEKLFF
CDR3nt: TGTGCCAGCAGAAAAAATGAAAAACTGTTTTTT

abundance: few
d_gene: -
j_gene: TRBJ2-7
v_gene: TRBV7-9
CDR3aa: CASSLAGRNEQYF
CDR3nt: TGTGCCAGCAGCTTAGCGGGCCGGAACGAGCAGTACTTC

abundance: -
d_gene: -
j_gene: TRBJ2-7
v_gene: TRBV11-2
CDR3aa: CASSPDRYDSYEQYF
CDR3nt: TGTGCCAGCAGCCCAGACAGGTACGATTCCTACGAGCAGTACTTC

abundance: once
d_gene: -
j_gene: TRBJ1-1
v_gene: TRBV5-1
CDR3aa: CASRYGGDPEAFF
CDR3nt: TGCGCCAGCCGCTATGGCGGGGACCCTGAAGCTTTCTTT

abundance: -
d_gene: -
j_gene: TRBJ2-1
v_gene: TRBV9
CDR3aa: CASSPFGTGYNEQFF
CDR3nt: TGTGCCAGCAGCCCCTTCGGGACGGGGTACAATGAGCAGTTCTTC

abundance: -
d_gene: -
j_gene: TRBJ2-3
v_gene: TRBV19
CDR3aa: CASSIVHTDAQYF
CDR3nt: TGTGCCAGTAGTATAGTCCACACAGATGCGCAGTATTTT

abundance: few
d_gene: -
j_gene: TRBJ1-2
v_gene: TRBV9
CDR3aa: CASTAQATNYGYTF
CDR3nt: TGTGCCAGCACCGCCCAGGCGACTAACTATGGCTACACCTTC

abundance: few
d_gene: TRBD1
j_gene: TRBJ2-5
v_gene: TRBV7-9
CDR3aa: CASSWGQGTVETQYF
CDR3nt: TGTGCCAGCAGCTGGGGACAGGGGACTGTAGAGACCCAGTACTTC

abundance: many
d_gene: TRBD1
j_gene: TRBJ1-1
v_gene: TRBV28
CDR3aa: CASSSTGVGTEAFF
CDR3nt: TGTGCCAGCAGTTCCACAGGGGTGGGAACTGAAGCTTTCTTT

abundance: many
d_gene: -
j_gene: TRBJ2-7
v_gene: TRBV7-9
CDR3aa: CASSAGPLVYEQYF
CDR3nt: TGTGCCAGCAGCGCCGGGCCCCTAGTGTACGAGCAGTACTTC

abundance: few
d_gene: -
j_gene: TRBJ2-4
v_gene: TRBV19
CDR3aa: CASSIVLGGTKNIQYF
CDR3nt: TGTGCCAGTAGTATCGTATTGGGCGGGACCAAAAACATTCAGTACTTC

abundance: many
d_gene: -
j_gene: TRBJ2-7
v_gene: TRBV7-2
CDR3aa: CASRTTPYEQYF
CDR3nt: TGTGCCAGCAGGACTACCCCCTACGAGCAGTACTTC

abundance: -
d_gene: -
j_gene: TRBJ2-1
v_gene: TRBV27
CDR3aa: CASSFHGTYEQFF
CDR3nt: TGTGCCAGCAGTTTCCATGGAACCTACGAGCAGTTCTTC

abundance: many
d_gene: TRBD1
j_gene: TRBJ2-7
v_gene: TRBV5-1
CDR3aa: CASSGGQTYEQYF
CDR3nt: TGCGCCAGCAGCGGGGGACAGACCTACGAGCAGTACTTC

abundance: many
d_gene: -
j_gene: TRBJ2-1
v_gene: TRBV29-1
CDR3aa: CSVELSWQFF
CDR3nt: TGCAGCGTTGAATTGAGCTGGCAGTTCTTC

abundance: many
d_gene: -
j_gene: TRBJ2-2
v_gene: TRBV6-2/TRBV6-3
CDR3aa: CASSYFLGTGELFF
CDR3nt: TGTGCCAGCAGTTACTTTTTAGGAACCGGGGAGCTGTTTTTT

abundance: many
d_gene: TRBD2
j_gene: TRBJ2-7
v_gene: TRBV5-6
CDR3aa: CASSSLGLADYEQYF
CDR3nt: TGTGCCAGCAGCTCATTGGGACTAGCTGACTACGAGCAGTACTTC

abundance: few
d_gene: -
j_gene: TRBJ2-1
v_gene: TRBV4-3
CDR3aa: CASSQDSSPGSPLNEQFF
CDR3nt: TGCGCCAGCAGCCAAGATTCAAGCCCCGGGAGCCCACTAAATGAGCAGTTCTTC

abundance: few
d_gene: -
j_gene: TRBJ2-7
v_gene: TRBV25-1
CDR3aa: CARKIVSLRYEQYF
CDR3nt: TGTGCCAGAAAAATAGTTTCTCTCCGTTACGAGCAGTACTTC

abundance: few
d_gene: TRBD1
j_gene: TRBJ1-1
v_gene: TRBV7-9
CDR3aa: CASRPSGTATEAFF
CDR3nt: TGTGCCAGCAGACCCTCCGGGACAGCAACTGAAGCTTTCTTT

abundance: few
d_gene: TRBD2
j_gene: TRBJ2-1
v_gene: TRBV30
CDR3aa: CAWSVVLAGGLYNEQFF
CDR3nt: TGTGCCTGGAGCGTCGTACTAGCGGGAGGGCTATACAATGAGCAGTTCTTC

abundance: -
d_gene: -
j_gene: TRBJ1-1
v_gene: TRBV20-1
CDR3aa: CSVSPGHKNTEAFF
CDR3nt: TGCAGTGTATCACCGGGACACAAGAACACTGAAGCTTTCTTT

abundance: -
d_gene: -
j_gene: TRBJ2-2
v_gene: TRBV7-6
CDR3aa: CASSPELLWRGELFF
CDR3nt: TGTGCCAGCAGCCCAGAGCTTCTTTGGCGGGGGGAGCTGTTTTTT

abundance: -
d_gene: -
j_gene: TRBJ2-1
v_gene: TRBV28
CDR3aa: CASSSPQRNPSYNEQFF
CDR3nt: TGTGCCAGCAGTTCCCCACAGCGAAACCCCTCCTACAATGAGCAGTTCTTC

abundance: many
d_gene: -
j_gene: TRBJ1-5
v_gene: TRBV27
CDR3aa: CASSLSANQPQHF
CDR3nt: TGTGCCAGCAGTTTATCGGCCAATCAGCCCCAGCATTTT